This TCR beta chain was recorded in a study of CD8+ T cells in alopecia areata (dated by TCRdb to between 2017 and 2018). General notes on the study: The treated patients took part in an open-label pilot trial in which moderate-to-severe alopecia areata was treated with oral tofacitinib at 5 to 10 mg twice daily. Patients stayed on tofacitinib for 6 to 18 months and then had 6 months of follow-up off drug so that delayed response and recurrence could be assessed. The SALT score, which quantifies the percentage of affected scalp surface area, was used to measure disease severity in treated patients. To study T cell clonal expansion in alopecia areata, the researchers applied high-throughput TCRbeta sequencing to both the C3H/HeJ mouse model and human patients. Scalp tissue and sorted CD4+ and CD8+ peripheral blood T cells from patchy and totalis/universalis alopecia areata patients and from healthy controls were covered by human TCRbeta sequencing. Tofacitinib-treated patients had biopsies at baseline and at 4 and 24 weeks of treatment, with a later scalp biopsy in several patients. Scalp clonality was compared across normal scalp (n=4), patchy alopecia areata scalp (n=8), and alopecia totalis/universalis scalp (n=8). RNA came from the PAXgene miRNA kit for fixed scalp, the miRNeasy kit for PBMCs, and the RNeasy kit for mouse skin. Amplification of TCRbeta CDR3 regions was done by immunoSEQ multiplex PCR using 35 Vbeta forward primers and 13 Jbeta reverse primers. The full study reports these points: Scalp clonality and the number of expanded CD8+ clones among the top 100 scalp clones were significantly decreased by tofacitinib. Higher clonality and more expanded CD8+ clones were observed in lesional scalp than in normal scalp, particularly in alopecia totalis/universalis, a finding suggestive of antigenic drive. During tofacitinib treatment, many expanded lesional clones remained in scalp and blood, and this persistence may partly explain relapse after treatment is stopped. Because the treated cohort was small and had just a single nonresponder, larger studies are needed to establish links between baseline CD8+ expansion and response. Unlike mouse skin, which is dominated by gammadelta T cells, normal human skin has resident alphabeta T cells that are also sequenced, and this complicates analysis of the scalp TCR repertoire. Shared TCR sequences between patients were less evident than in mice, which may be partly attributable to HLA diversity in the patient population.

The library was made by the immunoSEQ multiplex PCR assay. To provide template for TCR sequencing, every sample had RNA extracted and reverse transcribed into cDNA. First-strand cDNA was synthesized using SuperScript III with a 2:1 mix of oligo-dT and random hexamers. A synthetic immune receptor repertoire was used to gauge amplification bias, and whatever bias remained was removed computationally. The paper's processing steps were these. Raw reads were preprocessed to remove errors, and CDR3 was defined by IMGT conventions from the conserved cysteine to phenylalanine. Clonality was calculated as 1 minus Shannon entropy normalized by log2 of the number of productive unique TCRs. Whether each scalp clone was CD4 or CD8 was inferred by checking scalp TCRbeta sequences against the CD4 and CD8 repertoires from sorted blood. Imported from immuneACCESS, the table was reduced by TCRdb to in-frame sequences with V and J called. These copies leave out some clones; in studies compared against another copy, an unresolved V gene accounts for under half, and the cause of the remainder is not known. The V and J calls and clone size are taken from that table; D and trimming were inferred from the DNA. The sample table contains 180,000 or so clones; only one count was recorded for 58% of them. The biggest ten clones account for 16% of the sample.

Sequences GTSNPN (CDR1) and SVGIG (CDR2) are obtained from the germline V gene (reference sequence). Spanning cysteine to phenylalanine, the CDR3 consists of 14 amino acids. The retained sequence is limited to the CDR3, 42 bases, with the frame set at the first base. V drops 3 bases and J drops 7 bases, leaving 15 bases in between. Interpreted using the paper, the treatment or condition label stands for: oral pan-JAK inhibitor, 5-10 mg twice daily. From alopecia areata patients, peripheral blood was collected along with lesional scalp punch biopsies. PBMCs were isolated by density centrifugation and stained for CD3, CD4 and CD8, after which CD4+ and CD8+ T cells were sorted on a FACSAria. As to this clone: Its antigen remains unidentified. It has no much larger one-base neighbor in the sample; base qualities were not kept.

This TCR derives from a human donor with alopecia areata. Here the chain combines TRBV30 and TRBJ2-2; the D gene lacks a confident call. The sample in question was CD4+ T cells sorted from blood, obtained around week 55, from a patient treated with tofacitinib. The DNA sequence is TGTGCCTGGAGGCCCGGAGCTGGAAGCGGGGAGCTGTTTTTT. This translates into CAWRPGAGSGELFF.